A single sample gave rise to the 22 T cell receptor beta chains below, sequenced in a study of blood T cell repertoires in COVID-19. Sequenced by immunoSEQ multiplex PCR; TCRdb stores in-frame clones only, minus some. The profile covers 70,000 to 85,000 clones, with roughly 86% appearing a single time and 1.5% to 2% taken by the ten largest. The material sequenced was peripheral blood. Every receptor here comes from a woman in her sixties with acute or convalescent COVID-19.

The CDR3 here is CASSYTSSNQPQHF. In nucleotides, the CDR3 is TGTGCCAGCAGTTACACCAGTAGCAATCAGCCCCAGCATTTT. The chain carries TRBV6-6 and TRBJ1-5, with D unclear. Trimming removed 2 bases from V and 0 bases from J, with 5 bases in between. CDR1 is MNHNY, CDR2 SVGAGI, per germline (reference sequence). This CDR3 is 14 amino acids long.

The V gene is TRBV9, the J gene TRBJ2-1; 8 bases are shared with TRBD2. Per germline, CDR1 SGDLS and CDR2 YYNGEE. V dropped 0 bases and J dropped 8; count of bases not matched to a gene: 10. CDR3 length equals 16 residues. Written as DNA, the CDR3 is TGTGCCAGCAGCGTAGTAGATAGCGGGATGGGGTATGAGCAGTTCTTC. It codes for CASSVVDSGMGYEQFF.

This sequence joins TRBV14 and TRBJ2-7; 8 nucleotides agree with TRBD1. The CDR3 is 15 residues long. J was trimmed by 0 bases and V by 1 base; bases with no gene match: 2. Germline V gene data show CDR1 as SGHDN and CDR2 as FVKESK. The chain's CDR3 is CASSQGTGFSYEQYF. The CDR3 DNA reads TGTGCCAGCAGCCAAGGGACAGGGTTCTCCTACGAGCAGTACTTC.

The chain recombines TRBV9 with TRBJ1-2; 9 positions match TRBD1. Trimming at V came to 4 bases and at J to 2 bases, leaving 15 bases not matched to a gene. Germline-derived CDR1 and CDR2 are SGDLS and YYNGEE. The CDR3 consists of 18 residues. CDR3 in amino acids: CASSFTQTPGQGNYGYTF. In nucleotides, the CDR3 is TGTGCCAGCAGCTTTACCCAGACACCGGGACAGGGCAACTATGGCTACACCTTC.

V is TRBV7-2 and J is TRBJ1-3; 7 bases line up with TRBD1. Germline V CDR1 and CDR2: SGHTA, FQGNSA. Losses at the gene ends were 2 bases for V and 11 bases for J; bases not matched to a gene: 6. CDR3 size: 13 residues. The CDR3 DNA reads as TGTGCCAGCAGCTTACGGGACAGAACGCCCATATATTTT. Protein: CASSLRDRTPIYF.

CDR3 sequence reads: CASSSQTSGETQYF. The DNA of the CDR3 is TGTGCCAGCAGTTCTCAGACTAGCGGGGAGACCCAGTACTTC. The rearrangement links TRBV6-5 to TRBJ2-5; 10 nucleotides align to TRBD2. Trimming removed 4 bases from V and 5 bases from J; junction bases left unmatched: 4. The length of the CDR3 is 14 residues. CDR1 is MNHEY, CDR2 SVGAGI, per germline.

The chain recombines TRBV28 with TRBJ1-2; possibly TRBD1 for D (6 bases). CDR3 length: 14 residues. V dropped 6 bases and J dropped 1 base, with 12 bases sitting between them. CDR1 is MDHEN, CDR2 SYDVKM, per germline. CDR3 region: CASRQGQHNYGYTF. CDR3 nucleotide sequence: TGTGCCAGCAGGCAAGGACAGCATAACTATGGCTACACCTTC.

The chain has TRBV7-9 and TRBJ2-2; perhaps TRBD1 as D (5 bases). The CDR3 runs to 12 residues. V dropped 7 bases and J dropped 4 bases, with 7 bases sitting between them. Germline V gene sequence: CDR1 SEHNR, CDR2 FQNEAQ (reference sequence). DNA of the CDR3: TGTGCCAGCACTAGGGGCACCGGGGAGCTGTTTTTT. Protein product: CASTRGTGELFF.

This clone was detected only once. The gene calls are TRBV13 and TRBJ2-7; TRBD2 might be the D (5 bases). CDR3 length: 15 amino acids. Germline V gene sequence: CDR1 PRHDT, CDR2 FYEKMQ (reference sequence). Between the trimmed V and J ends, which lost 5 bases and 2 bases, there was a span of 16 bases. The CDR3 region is CASSASRGTTYEQYF. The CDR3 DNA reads TGTGCCAGCAGCGCCTCCCGGGGAACTACCTACGAGCAGTACTTC.

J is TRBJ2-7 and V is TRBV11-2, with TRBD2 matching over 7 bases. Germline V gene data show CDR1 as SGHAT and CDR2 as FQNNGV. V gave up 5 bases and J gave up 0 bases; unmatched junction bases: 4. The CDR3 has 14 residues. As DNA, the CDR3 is TGTGCCAGCAGCGGGGGGGATACCTCCTACGAGCAGTACTTC. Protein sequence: CASSGGDTSYEQYF.

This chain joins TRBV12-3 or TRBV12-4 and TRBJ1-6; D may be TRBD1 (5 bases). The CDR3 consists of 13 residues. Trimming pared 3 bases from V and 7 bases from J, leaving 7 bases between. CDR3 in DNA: TGTGCCAGCAGTTTGGCAGGGAATTCACCCCTCCACTTT. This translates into CASSLAGNSPLHF.

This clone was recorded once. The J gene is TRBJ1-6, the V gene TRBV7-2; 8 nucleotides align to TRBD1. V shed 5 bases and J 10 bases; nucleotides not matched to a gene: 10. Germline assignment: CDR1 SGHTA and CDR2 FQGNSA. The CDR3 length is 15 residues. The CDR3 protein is CASSPGQGGLSPLHF. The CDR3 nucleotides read TGTGCCAGCAGCCCCGGACAGGGCGGGTTGTCACCCCTCCACTTT.

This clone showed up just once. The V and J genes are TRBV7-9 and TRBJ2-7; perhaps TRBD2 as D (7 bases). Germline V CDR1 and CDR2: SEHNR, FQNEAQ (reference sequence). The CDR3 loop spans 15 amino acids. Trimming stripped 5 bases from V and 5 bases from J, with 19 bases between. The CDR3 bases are TGTGCCAGCAGCCGCGGGGGCCGCACGTTCGACGAGCAGTACTTC. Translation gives CASSRGGRTFDEQYF.

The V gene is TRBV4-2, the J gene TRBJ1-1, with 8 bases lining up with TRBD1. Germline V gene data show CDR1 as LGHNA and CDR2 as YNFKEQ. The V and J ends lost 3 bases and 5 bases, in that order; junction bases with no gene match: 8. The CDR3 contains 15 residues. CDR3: CASSHVGDRGTEAFF. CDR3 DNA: TGTGCCAGCAGCCATGTCGGAGACAGGGGAACTGAAGCTTTCTTT.

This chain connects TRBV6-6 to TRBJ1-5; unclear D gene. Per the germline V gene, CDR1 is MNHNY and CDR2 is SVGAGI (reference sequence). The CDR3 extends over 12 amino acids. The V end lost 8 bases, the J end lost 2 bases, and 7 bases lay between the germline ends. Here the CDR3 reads CASLGGNQPQHF. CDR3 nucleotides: TGTGCCAGCTTGGGAGGCAATCAGCCCCAGCATTTT.

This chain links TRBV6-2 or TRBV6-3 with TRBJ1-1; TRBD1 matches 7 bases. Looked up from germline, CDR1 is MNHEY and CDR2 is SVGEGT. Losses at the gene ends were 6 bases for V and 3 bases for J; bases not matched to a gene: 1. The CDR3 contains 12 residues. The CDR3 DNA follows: TGTGCCAGCAGCCAGGGGGACACTGAAGCTTTCTTT. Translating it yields CASSQGDTEAFF.

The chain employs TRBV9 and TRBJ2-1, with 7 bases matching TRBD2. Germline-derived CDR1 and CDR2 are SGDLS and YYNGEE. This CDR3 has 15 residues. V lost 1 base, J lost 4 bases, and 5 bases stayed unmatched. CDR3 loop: CASSVQAGEYNEQFF. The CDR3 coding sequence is TGTGCCAGCAGCGTACAGGCGGGGGAGTACAATGAGCAGTTCTTC.

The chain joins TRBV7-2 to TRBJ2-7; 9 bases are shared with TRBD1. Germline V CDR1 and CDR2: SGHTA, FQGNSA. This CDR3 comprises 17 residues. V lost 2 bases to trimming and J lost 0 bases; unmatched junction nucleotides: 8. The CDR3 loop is CASSLPDRGVFSYEQYF. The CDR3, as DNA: TGTGCCAGCAGCTTACCAGACAGGGGGGTCTTCTCCTACGAGCAGTACTTC.

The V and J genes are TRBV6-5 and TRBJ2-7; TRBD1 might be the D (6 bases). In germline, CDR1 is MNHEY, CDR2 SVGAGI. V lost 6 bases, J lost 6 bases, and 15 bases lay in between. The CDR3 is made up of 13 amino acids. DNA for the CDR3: TGTGCCAGCAGCCATACCCCAGGGGCCGAGCAGTACTTC. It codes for CASSHTPGAEQYF.

This chain's CDR3 is CASSGRTGTSEGGETQYF. DNA of the CDR3: TGTGCCAGCAGTGGTAGGACCGGGACTAGCGAGGGAGGGGAGACCCAGTACTTC. This chain connects TRBV2 to TRBJ2-5; TRBD2 aligns across 10 bases. The ends lost 4 bases at V and 5 bases at J; junction bases unmatched: 16. The CDR3 runs to 18 residues. Germline V gene data show CDR1 as SNHLY and CDR2 as FYNNEI.

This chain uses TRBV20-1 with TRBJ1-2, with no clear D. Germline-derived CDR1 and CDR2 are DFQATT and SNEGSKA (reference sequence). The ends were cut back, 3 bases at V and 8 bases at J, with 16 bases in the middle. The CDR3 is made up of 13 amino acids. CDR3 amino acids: CSASVGASHGYTF. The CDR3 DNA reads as TGCAGTGCTAGTGTAGGAGCCTCCCACGGCTACACCTTC.

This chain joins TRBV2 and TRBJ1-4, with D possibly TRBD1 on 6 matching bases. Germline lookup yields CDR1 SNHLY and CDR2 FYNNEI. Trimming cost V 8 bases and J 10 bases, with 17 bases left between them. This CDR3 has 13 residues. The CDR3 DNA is TGTGCCAGCCAGGGGACCGGAGAGGGAAAACTGTTTTTT. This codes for CASQGTGEGKLFF.